This entry describes one TCR beta chain. No antigen is known for it. The sample originates from a study of human T cells and chemical hapten exposure. Study-wide results and limits: Those TCRs sitting above 1 in 1000 frequency stayed the same with DPC sensitization.

Each cDNA molecule in the library carried unique molecular identifiers. Authors' data handling: The number of TCRs in each sample had a median of about 96,000 and spanned roughly 23,224 to 750,000. TCRdb re-derived calls from the RACE reads in MiXCR, one entry per CDR3 protein. In this record, the V and J calls reflect TCRdb's handling and not the investigators' own analysis. The sample includes under 95,000 distinct CDR3 sequences, around 9% of them seen just once. The CDR3 length is 16 residues. Germline values: CDR1 SEHNR, CDR2 FQNEAQ (reference sequence). Deletions cut 8 bases from V and 0 bases from J, with 18 bases between. The time point: healthy volunteer bleed at 2 weeks. Someone pulled total RNA out of unfractionated whole blood.

The rearrangement links TRBV7-9 to TRBJ2-3; a possible D gene is TRBD2 (7 bases). Sequencing used whole blood. The origin of this receptor is a female donor in good health. Some clones in this sample may be carry-over from other donors' samples. The CDR3 DNA reads TGTGCCAGCCCTGGGGGGGGCCCTGCTAGCACAGATACGCAGTATTTT. This codes for CASPGGGPASTDTQYF.